This passage covers 16 T cell receptor beta chains from one sample sequenced in a study of T cells in localized non-small cell lung cancer. The protocol was immunoSEQ multiplex PCR, while the TCRdb copy is restricted to in-frame clones and leaves out a portion. The sample holds tens of thousands of clones; 90% to 95% are singletons and the top ten take 15% to 20%. The source material was peripheral blood, sampled before any cancer treatment. Receptor source: a man between 40 and 75 years old with stage I lung adenocarcinoma.

This chain uses TRBV5-4 with TRBJ2-3, with 7 bases matching TRBD2. The CDR3 runs 15 residues. V dropped 0 bases and J dropped 4; count of bases not matched to a gene: 5. Germline V gene sequence: CDR1 SGHNT, CDR2 YYREEE (reference sequence). The CDR3 loop is CASSLGGRGADTQYF. The DNA of the CDR3 is TGTGCCAGCAGCTTGGGCGGGAGAGGAGCAGATACGCAGTATTTT.

V usage is TRBV19 and J usage is TRBJ1-3, with D unresolved. Germline CDR1 reads LNHDA; CDR2 reads SQIVND (reference sequence). This CDR3 spans 16 amino acids. The V and J ends lost 8 bases and 0 bases respectively, with 17 bases between them. CDR3 amino acids: CASESNRGISGNTIYF. The CDR3 nucleotides read TGTGCCAGTGAATCCAATCGTGGGATCTCTGGAAACACCATATATTTT.

This sequence joins TRBV6-5 and TRBJ2-1; the match to TRBD2 covers 9 bases. Germline V CDR1 and CDR2: MNHEY, SVGAGI. CDR3 length equals 15 residues. Trimming took 5 bases from V and 4 from J; bases not matched to a gene: 6. CDR3 sequence (DNA): TGTGCCAGCAGTCAATGGACTAGCGAGTACAATGAGCAGTTCTTC. Its translation is CASSQWTSEYNEQFF.

This clone was observed once. V gene TRBV7-2 combines with J gene TRBJ2-1; 10 nucleotides align to TRBD2. The CDR3 spans 15 residues. Germline V gives CDR1 SGHTA, CDR2 FQGNSA. Trimming removed 5 bases from V and 10 bases from J; junction bases left unmatched: 11. In nucleotides, the CDR3 is TGTGCCAGCAGCCCCCCAGCGGGAGGGCCGAAGGAGCAGTTCTTC. It is translated as CASSPPAGGPKEQFF.

The chain is built from TRBV15 and TRBJ1-1, with D hard to call. Germline V gene lookup returns CDR1 LNHNV and CDR2 YYDKDF (reference sequence). Trimming took 0 bases from V and 9 from J, leaving 14 bases between them. This CDR3 has 14 amino acids. The CDR3 DNA sequence: TGTGCCACCAGCAGAGATTTGGGTCGCGGTAAAGCTTTCTTT. Its translation: CATSRDLGRGKAFF.

The chain employs TRBV7-2 and TRBJ2-1; maybe TRBD2 (6 bases). The CDR3 is 15 residues long. Germline V gene data show CDR1 as SGHTA and CDR2 as FQGNSA. V gave up 5 bases and J gave up 1 base, with 12 bases separating them. The CDR3 sequence is CASSPLAWSYNEQFF. CDR3 in DNA: TGTGCCAGCAGCCCCCTAGCGTGGTCCTACAATGAGCAGTTCTTC.

The chain has TRBV4-3 and TRBJ2-2, with 7 bases matching TRBD2. This CDR3 contains 16 residues. The ends lost 4 bases at V and 5 bases at J; junction bases unmatched: 10. Germline lookup yields CDR1 LGHNA and CDR2 YSLEER. CDR3 coding DNA: TGCGCCAGCAGCCCCCCGGCGAGAGCGGGAACCGGGGAGCTGTTTTTT. Protein product: CASSPPARAGTGELFF.

This sequence joins TRBV5-1 and TRBJ2-3; TRBD2 is a possible D gene (6 bases). The CDR3 extends over 18 amino acids. The germline gives CDR1 SGHRS, CDR2 YFSETQ. V was shortened by 4 bases and J by 6 bases, with 27 bases between the two germline ends. In DNA form, the CDR3 reads TGCGCCAGCAGCCCTCGGTCTGGCCTAGCGCAAAGGGGTGATACGCAGTATTTT. This encodes CASSPRSGLAQRGDTQYF.

V gene TRBV5-1 combines with J gene TRBJ1-1; 9 bases fit TRBD1. V shed 0 bases, J shed 11 bases, and the junction held 11 bases outside the gene matches. Germline V gene sequence: CDR1 SGHRS, CDR2 YFSETQ. CDR3 size: 15 residues. CDR3: CASSLGLSGQGPAFF. The DNA for the CDR3 is TGCGCCAGCAGCTTGGGTCTTTCAGGACAGGGGCCCGCTTTCTTT.

This chain uses TRBV7-9 with TRBJ1-1, with 9 bases identical to TRBD1. V lost 4 bases, J lost 4 bases, and 4 bases stayed unmatched. CDR3 length equals 14 residues. CDR1 SEHNR and CDR2 FQNEAQ come from the germline V gene (reference sequence). DNA for the CDR3: TGTGCCAGCAGCTCGACAGGGGGTGCCACTGAAGCTTTCTTT. It codes for CASSSTGGATEAFF.

The gene calls are TRBV19 and TRBJ1-1, with 10 bases identical to TRBD1. Germline trimming cut 3 bases from V and 4 bases from J; bases unmatched to any gene: 8. Looked up from germline, CDR1 is LNHDA and CDR2 is SQIVND (reference sequence). The CDR3 has 16 residues. In DNA, the CDR3 is TGTGCCAGTAGTATCCGAAGGACAGGGGGAGGCACTGAAGCTTTCTTT. Its protein is CASSIRRTGGGTEAFF. The entire variable domain, with the rest obtained from reference TRBV19 and TRBJ1-1, is as follows: DGGITQSPKYLFRKEGQNVTLSCEQNLNHDAMYWYRQDPGQGLRLIYYSQIVNDFQKGDIAEGYSVSREKKESFPLTVTSAQKNPTAFYLCASSIRRTGGGTEAFFGQGTRLTVV.

The V gene is TRBV5-5, the J gene TRBJ2-5; 11 bases agree with TRBD2. Germline-derived CDR1 and CDR2 are SGHKS and YYEKEE (reference sequence). The CDR3 is 15 residues long. Germline trimming cut 5 bases from V and 2 bases from J; bases unmatched to any gene: 5. The CDR3: CASRVLAGGQETQYF. CDR3 coding DNA: TGTGCCAGCAGGGTTCTAGCGGGAGGTCAAGAGACCCAGTACTTC.

This clone was counted a few times. The rearrangement links TRBV28 to TRBJ2-1; D unclear. Per the germline V gene, CDR1 is MDHEN and CDR2 is SYDVKM. Trimming took 1 base from V and 4 from J, leaving 11 bases between them. The CDR3 consists of 15 residues. Written as DNA, the CDR3 is TGTGCCAGCAGTTTATCACCAGGAACTTACAATGAGCAGTTCTTC. This sequence encodes CASSLSPGTYNEQFF. Together with reference TRBV28 and TRBJ2-1, the CDR3 gives the full variable domain: DVKVTQSSRYLVKRTGEKVFLECVQDMDHENMFWYRQDPGLGLRLIYFSYDVKMKEKGDIPEGYSVSREKKERFSLILESASTNQTSMYLCASSLSPGTYNEQFFGPGTRLTVL.

The chain employs TRBV7-6 and TRBJ2-7, with TRBD1 as a possible D gene (6 bases). This CDR3 comprises 15 residues. The germline CDR1 and CDR2 sequences are SGHVS and FNYEAQ. V was pared by 1 base and J by 1 base, with 11 bases between. CDR3 sequence: CASSLGQGRSYEQYF. CDR3 bases: TGTGCCAGCAGCTTAGGGCAGGGGCGTTCCTACGAGCAGTACTTC.

The V gene is TRBV7-8, the J gene TRBJ2-1; D gene ambiguous. Trimming cost V 8 bases and J 6 bases, with 11 bases left between them. Germline V gene sequence: CDR1 SGHVS, CDR2 FQNEAQ. This CDR3 is built from 12 residues. This CDR3 is CASSKLSNEQFF. The CDR3 nucleotides read TGTGCCAGCTCTAAGCTCTCCAATGAGCAGTTCTTC.

The chain combines TRBV6-1 with TRBJ2-2; no reliable D call. CDR1 and CDR2 from the germline V gene are MNHNS and SASEGT. This CDR3 has 15 amino acids. V shed 2 bases and J shed 7 bases, with 14 bases lying between them. The CDR3 region is CASSERSFMDGELFF. The CDR3 DNA is TGTGCCAGCAGTGAAAGAAGCTTTATGGACGGGGAGCTGTTTTTT.